This T cell receptor (beta chain) is drawn from a study of blood T cell repertoires in COVID-19. Looked up from germline, CDR1 is SQVTM and CDR2 is ANQGSEA. Trimming removed 3 bases from V and 2 bases from J, with 7 bases in between. The CDR3 sequence is 13 residues long. TCRdb's copy holds only in-frame clones and misses some; the assay was immunoSEQ multiplex PCR. Altogether 190,000 or so clones are present, around 90% being singletons, with the ten largest covering around 2.1%. In its sample, this clone was seen once. Sequenced sample: PBMCs or T cells enriched from blood (not recorded which). The V gene is TRBV29-1, the J gene TRBJ2-2; a weak D match, TRBD1 (5 bases). The receptor's source is a woman in her thirties who had recovered from COVID-19. The CDR3: CSVDTGNTGELFF. CDR3 in DNA: TGCAGCGTTGATACAGGAAACACCGGGGAGCTGTTTTTT.